This entry lists 22 T cell receptor beta chains sequenced from one sample in a study of blood T cell repertoires in COVID-19. Assay: immunoSEQ multiplex PCR; the TCRdb copy retains only in-frame clones and omits some. The data show fewer than 200,000 clones, with about 85% seen just once and less than 6.5% held by the top ten. Specimen: peripheral blood. The receptors shown here come from a woman between 45 and 60 years old with COVID-19, enrolled during active disease.

The chain is built from TRBV30 and TRBJ2-2, with TRBD2 matching over 11 bases. The CDR3 covers 15 residues. With 4 bases clipped from V and 6 bases from J, the junction kept 7 bases outside the gene matches. Germline CDR1 and CDR2: GTSNPN and SVGIG (reference sequence). The CDR3 sequence is CAWTFSGGAPGELFF. For the CDR3, the DNA is TGTGCCTGGACCTTTAGCGGGGGGGCCCCCGGGGAGCTGTTTTTT.

This sequence joins TRBV12-3 or TRBV12-4 and TRBJ1-5; D is possibly TRBD1 (5 bases). The ends were cut back, 7 bases at V and 4 bases at J, with 8 bases in the middle. This CDR3 has 12 residues. The CDR3 DNA reads TGTGCCAGCAAGGGGTGGAATCAGCCCCAGCATTTT. Protein: CASKGWNQPQHF.

The chain's CDR3 is CASSRDGRQQYF. Written as DNA, the CDR3 is TGTGCCAGCAGCCGGGACGGGAGGCAGCAGTACTTC. V and J are TRBV4-2 and TRBJ2-7, with 7 bases that match TRBD2. V was pared by 4 bases and J by 8 bases, with 5 bases of the junction left unmatched. The CDR3 runs to 12 residues. Germline V gene lookup returns CDR1 LGHNA and CDR2 YNFKEQ.

The V and J genes are TRBV7-9 and TRBJ2-7, with D possibly matching TRBD2 (5 bases). V lost 4 bases to trimming and J lost 2 bases, with 6 bases between them. This CDR3 has 12 residues. The germline V gene has CDR1 SEHNR and CDR2 FQNEAQ (reference sequence). The CDR3 reads CASSSGAYEQYF. The CDR3, as DNA: TGTGCCAGCAGCTCCGGGGCCTACGAGCAGTACTTC.

Of note for this clone: Other DNA variants within this sample encode the same CDR3. The chain links TRBV27 to TRBJ1-2; TRBD1 matches 9 bases. The CDR3 length is 17 residues. Germline V CDR1 and CDR2: MNHEY, SMNVEV (reference sequence). Losses at the gene ends were 2 bases for V and 5 bases for J; bases not matched to a gene: 12. CDR3 sequence: CASSLVGVGDREYGYTF. The CDR3 DNA reads TGTGCCAGCAGTTTAGTTGGTGTCGGGGACAGGGAATATGGCTACACCTTC.

The rearrangement links TRBV7-9 to TRBJ2-5, with 7 bases that match TRBD1. This CDR3 contains 17 residues. Losses at the gene ends were 1 base for V and 2 bases for J; bases not matched to a gene: 10. Germline CDR1 is SEHNR and CDR2 is FQNEAQ (reference sequence). DNA for the CDR3: TGTGCCAGCAGCTTAGGTTGGGCAGGGGGTACTCAAGAGACCCAGTACTTC. Translated: CASSLGWAGGTQETQYF.

This clone has more than one count but fewer than ten. This rearrangement joins TRBV2 to TRBJ1-4; the D is unclear. Germline CDR1 reads SNHLY; CDR2 reads FYNNEI. This CDR3 comprises 15 residues. The V gene lost 3 bases and the J gene lost 0 bases, with 8 bases spanning the gap. CDR3 sequence: CASSERLATNEKLFF. CDR3 sequence (DNA): TGTGCCAGCAGTGAGAGGCTTGCAACTAATGAAAAACTGTTTTTT.

This chain connects TRBV9 to TRBJ1-1; D ambiguous. V lost 7 bases, J lost 0 bases, and 13 bases lay in between. The CDR3 contains 14 residues. Germline V CDR1 and CDR2: SGDLS, YYNGEE. The CDR3 nucleotides are TGTGCCAGCTCCCCCCAGTACATGAACACTGAAGCTTTCTTT. Encoded protein: CASSPQYMNTEAFF.

This chain links TRBV28 with TRBJ2-5; 10 positions match TRBD2. The J segment lost 3 bases and the V segment lost 1 base, leaving 5 bases of the junction unmatched. Germline-derived CDR1 and CDR2 are MDHEN and SYDVKM. The CDR3 is 16 amino acids. The CDR3 sequence is CASSLLGLAAEETQYF. Here the CDR3 DNA reads TGTGCCAGCAGTTTATTAGGACTAGCGGCCGAAGAGACCCAGTACTTC.

This chain links TRBV6-6 with TRBJ2-3; 10 bases match TRBD2. This CDR3 comprises 14 residues. V was clipped by 6 bases and J by 6 bases; unmatched bases: 6. CDR1 and CDR2 (germline): MNHNY, SVGAGI (reference sequence). CDR3 sequence: CASRQRGGSDTQYF. DNA of the CDR3: TGTGCCAGCAGGCAGCGGGGGGGCTCCGATACGCAGTATTTT.

V and J are TRBV5-4 and TRBJ2-5, with D tentatively TRBD1 (5 bases). This CDR3 comprises 14 residues. The germline V gene encodes CDR1 SGHNT and CDR2 YYREEE (reference sequence). Trimming took off 1 base at V and 5 bases at J, with 12 bases between the two ends. Here the CDR3 DNA reads TGTGCCAGCAGCTTGATTTCAGGGAAGGAGACCCAGTACTTC. This encodes CASSLISGKETQYF.

This chain uses TRBV19 with TRBJ1-6; D may be TRBD1 (5 bases). Trimming removed 8 bases at V and 8 bases at J, with 19 bases between. CDR1 is LNHDA and CDR2 is SQIVND in the germline V gene (reference sequence). This CDR3 spans 15 amino acids. The CDR3 sequence: CASHPWGGRDSPLHF. CDR3 sequence (DNA): TGTGCCAGTCACCCTTGGGGGGGAAGGGATTCACCCCTCCACTTT.

The chain joins TRBV14 to TRBJ1-1; D is uncertain. This CDR3 has 13 residues. The V end lost 4 bases, the J end lost 3 bases, and 9 bases lay between the germline ends. Germline lookup yields CDR1 SGHDN and CDR2 FVKESK. The DNA of the CDR3 is TGTGCCAGCAGCCTTGGGAGAGACACTGAAGCTTTCTTT. It translates to CASSLGRDTEAFF.

This clone appeared a few times. The rearrangement uses TRBV2 and TRBJ1-5, with unresolved D. The CDR3 runs to 14 residues. V was cut by 6 bases and J by 5 bases, with 14 bases left in between. Germline assignment: CDR1 SNHLY and CDR2 FYNNEI. The CDR3 sequence: CASSLVRRDQPQHF. CDR3 sequence (DNA): TGTGCCAGCAGCCTGGTCAGGAGGGATCAGCCCCAGCATTTT. Filled out from reference TRBV2 and TRBJ1-5, the complete variable domain reads EPEVTQTPSHQVTQMGQEVILRCVPISNHLYFYWYRQILGQKVEFLVSFYNNEISEKSEIFDDQFSVERPDGSNFTLKIRSTKLEDSAMYFCASSLVRRDQPQHFGDGTRLSIL.

The chain carries TRBV15 and TRBJ2-7, with D possibly matching TRBD1 (5 bases). This CDR3 has 14 amino acids. V was trimmed by 0 bases and J by 2 bases, leaving 8 bases between them. Germline-derived CDR1 and CDR2 are LNHNV and YYDKDF (reference sequence). The CDR3 DNA follows: TGTGCCACCAGCAGAGAGGGCAGGGCCTACGAGCAGTACTTC. Residues: CATSREGRAYEQYF.

The chain carries TRBV3-1 (or the pseudogene TRBV3-2) and TRBJ1-4, with D unclear. Trimming removed 3 bases from V and 3 bases from J, with 14 bases in between. The CDR3 is made up of 16 amino acids. Germline assignment: CDR1 LGHDT and CDR2 YNNKEL (reference sequence). CDR3 sequence: CASSHDPPEANEKLFF. The CDR3 DNA reads as TGTGCCAGCAGCCATGACCCACCCGAGGCTAATGAAAAACTGTTTTTT.

The chain couples TRBV28 to TRBJ1-4; D might be TRBD1 (5 bases). Trimming stripped 3 bases from V and 7 bases from J, with 18 bases between. The CDR3 contains 16 residues. Germline V gives CDR1 MDHEN, CDR2 SYDVKM. CDR3 DNA: TGTGCCAGCAGTTTGAGCGATTGGGGGGAGGGTGAAAAACTGTTTTTT. Encoded protein: CASSLSDWGEGEKLFF.

In DNA form, the CDR3 reads TGTGCCAGCAGCTTGGTTGGGCAGGGCGGAGAGACCCAGTACTTC. As protein: CASSLVGQGGETQYF. The chain carries TRBV5-4 and TRBJ2-5; the D gene is possibly TRBD1 (5 bases). CDR1 SGHNT and CDR2 YYREEE come from the germline V gene (reference sequence). Trimming pared 0 bases from V and 4 bases from J, leaving 13 bases between. CDR3 length: 15 residues.

This clone was observed once. This chain connects TRBV27 to TRBJ2-1; the D gene is possibly TRBD2 (7 bases). V dropped 10 bases and J dropped 5 bases, with 15 bases sitting between them. CDR3 size: 13 residues. The germline V gene has CDR1 MNHEY and CDR2 SMNVEV (reference sequence). The CDR3 loop is CATSGTPHNEQFF. In DNA form, the CDR3 reads TGTGCCACCAGCGGGACACCACACAATGAGCAGTTCTTC.

The chain employs TRBV5-1 and TRBJ1-1; TRBD1 matches 8 bases. Germline CDR1 is SGHRS and CDR2 is YFSETQ. The CDR3 has 14 residues. V lost 2 bases and J lost 5; bases outside the gene matches: 5. The CDR3 loop is CASSLQGGRTEAFF. The CDR3 DNA reads TGCGCCAGCAGCTTACAGGGGGGTCGGACTGAAGCTTTCTTT.

This chain connects TRBV19 to TRBJ1-5; D is unclear. The CDR3 contains 13 residues. V was shortened by 3 bases and J by 4 bases, with 7 bases between the two germline ends. Germline CDR1 is LNHDA and CDR2 is SQIVND (reference sequence). The CDR3, as DNA: TGTGCCAGTAGTATGAGTCCTAATCAGCCCCAGCATTTT. Translation: CASSMSPNQPQHF.

The CDR3 nucleotides read TGTGCCAGCATGTTTCGGGGATCCTCCTACGAGCAGTACTTC. This sequence encodes CASMFRGSSYEQYF. The chain is built from TRBV2 and TRBJ2-7; TRBD2 is a possible D gene (5 bases). The germline gives CDR1 SNHLY, CDR2 FYNNEI. Deletions cut 7 bases from V and 0 bases from J, with 13 bases between. The CDR3 loop spans 14 amino acids.